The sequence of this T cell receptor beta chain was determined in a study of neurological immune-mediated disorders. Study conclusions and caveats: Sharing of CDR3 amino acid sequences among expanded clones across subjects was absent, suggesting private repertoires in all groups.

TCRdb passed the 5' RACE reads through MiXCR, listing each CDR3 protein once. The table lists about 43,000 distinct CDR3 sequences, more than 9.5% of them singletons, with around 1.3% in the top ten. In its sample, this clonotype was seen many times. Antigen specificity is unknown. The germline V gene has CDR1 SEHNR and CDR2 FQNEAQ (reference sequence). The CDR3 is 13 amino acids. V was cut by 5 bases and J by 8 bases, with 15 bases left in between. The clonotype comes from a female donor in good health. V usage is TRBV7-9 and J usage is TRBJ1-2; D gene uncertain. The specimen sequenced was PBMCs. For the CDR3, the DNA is TGTGCCAGCAGCGGAACTCCCGCCGGGGGCTACACCTTC. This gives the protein CASSGTPAGGYTF.